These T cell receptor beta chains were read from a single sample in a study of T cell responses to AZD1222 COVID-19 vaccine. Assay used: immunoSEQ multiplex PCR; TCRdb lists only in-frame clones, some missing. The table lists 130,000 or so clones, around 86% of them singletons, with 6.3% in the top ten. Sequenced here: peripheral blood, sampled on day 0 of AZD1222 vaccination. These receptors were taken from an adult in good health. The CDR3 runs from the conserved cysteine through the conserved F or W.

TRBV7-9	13	CASSPPGGTEAFF
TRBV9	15	CASRRGVDSGNTIYF
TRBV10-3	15	CAISESAGQNTEAFF
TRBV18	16	CASSEEGGSSYNEQFF
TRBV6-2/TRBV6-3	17	CASSYSLGDPSGNTIYF
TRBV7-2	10	CASSLPGYTF
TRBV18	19	CASSPPALAGLGAKNIQYF
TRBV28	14	CASSPWTGTYGYTF
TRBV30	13	CAWDRGPNQPQHF
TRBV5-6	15	CASSAMTAPNEKLFF
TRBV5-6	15	CASSLRRTQGIGYTF
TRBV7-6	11	CASSFGAGYTF
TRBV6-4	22	CASSGSGTGEGVSLWSYNEQFF
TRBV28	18	CASSFRKPSSSYNSPLHF
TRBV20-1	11	CSASSVGGYTF
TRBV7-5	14	CARSYQSRNTEAFF
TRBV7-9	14	CASSRRDSYNEQFF
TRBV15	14	CATSREAGYTEAFF
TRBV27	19	CASIVSRAQGNYSNQPQHF
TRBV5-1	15	CASSFLGTVDNEQFF
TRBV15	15	CATSSGTGRTQPQHF
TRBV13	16	CASSYNVRVYTDTQYF
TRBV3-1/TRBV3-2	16	CASSRLTGSETDTQYF
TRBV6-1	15	CASSESPSGGDTQYF